This TCR beta chain was sequenced in a study of shared clonotypes between healthy human individuals. Background on the study: CD4 naive and memory got three plates each, CD8 naive two, CD8 memory one.

General study results and limits: When naive CD4 clonotypes were compared across a few donors, around 4.6% were shared.

As concerns this clone: Antigen specificity is unknown.

Profiling relied on immunoSEQ multiplex PCR, and the TCRdb table lists in-frame clones only, not all of them. The sample includes 2 million to 2.5 million clones, 85% to 95% of them seen just once. V was trimmed by 9 bases and J by 4 bases, leaving 4 bases between them. Germline V gene lookup returns CDR1 SEHNR and CDR2 FQNEAQ (reference sequence). The CDR3 is made up of 9 amino acids. The study enrolled healthy HIV-negative adults without recent acute infections or vaccinations as donors. Both subsets, CD45RA+ naive and CD45RA-negative memory, were split from the CD4+ cells. The sequenced sample consisted of naive CD4+ T cells from PBMCs. This sample's subset: CD45RA+ positively selected. The origin of this receptor is a man aged 18 to 29 in good health. Some clones in this sample may be carry-over from other donors' samples. This rearrangement joins TRBV7-9 to TRBJ2-7; D is undetermined. DNA of the CDR3: TGTGCCAGAAAGTACGAGCAGTACTTC. Protein sequence: CARKYEQYF.